This TCR beta chain emerged from a study of blood T cell repertoires in COVID-19. Whole-study context: Sites in the United States, Italy and Spain provided acute and convalescent COVID-19 samples. The cDNA or gDNA used as material had been derived from T cells, B-cell-depleted T cells, or PBMCs.

Per the authors' pipeline: Amplified reference gene primers provided the basis for estimating nucleated cell counts. Some clones are missing from TCRdb's copy, which holds only in-frame ones; the method was immunoSEQ multiplex PCR. The DNA gave D and trimming, while V, J and clone size come from that table. The table records more than 110,000 clones, around 90% of them present only once. The CDR3 runs 14 residues. V gave up 4 bases and J gave up 6 bases, with 13 bases separating them. Germline CDR1 reads SGHNT; CDR2 reads YYREEE (reference sequence). The material sequenced was peripheral blood. The J gene is TRBJ1-4, the V gene TRBV5-4; maybe TRBD1 (6 bases). The TCR comes from an elderly woman with acute or convalescent COVID-19. In DNA, the CDR3 is TGTGCCAGCAGCCCTGGGGGGGGGCATGAAAAACTGTTTTTT. This encodes CASSPGGGHEKLFF. Full variable domain (outside the CDR3, taken from reference TRBV5-4 and TRBJ1-4): ETGVTQSPTHLIKTRGQQVTLRCSSQSGHNTVSWYQQALGQGPQFIFQYYREEENGRGNFPPRFSGLQFPNYSSELNVNALELDDSALYLCASSPGGGHEKLFFGSGTQLSVL.